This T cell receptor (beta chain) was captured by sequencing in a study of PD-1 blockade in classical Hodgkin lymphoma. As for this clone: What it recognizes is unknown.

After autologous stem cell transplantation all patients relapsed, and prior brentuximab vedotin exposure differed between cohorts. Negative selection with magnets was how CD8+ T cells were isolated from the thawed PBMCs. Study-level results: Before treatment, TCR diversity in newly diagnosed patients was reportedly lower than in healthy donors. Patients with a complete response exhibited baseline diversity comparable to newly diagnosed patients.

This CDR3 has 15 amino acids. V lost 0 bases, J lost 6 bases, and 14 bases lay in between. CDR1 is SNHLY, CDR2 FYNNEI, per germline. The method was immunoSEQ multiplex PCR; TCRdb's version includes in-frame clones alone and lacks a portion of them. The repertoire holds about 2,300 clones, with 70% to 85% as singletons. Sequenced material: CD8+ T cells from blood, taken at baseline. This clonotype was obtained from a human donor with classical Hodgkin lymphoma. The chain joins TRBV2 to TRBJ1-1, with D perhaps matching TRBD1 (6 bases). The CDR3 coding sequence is TGTGCCAGCAGTGAAGCGGTTTCGGGGGCCGCTGAAGCTTTCTTT. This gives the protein CASSEAVSGAAEAFF.